These 24 T cell receptor beta chains came from one sample sequenced in a study of cytomegalovirus exposure and HLA in healthy donors. Primers: 60 Vbeta forward and 13 Jbeta reverse. Assay used: immunoSEQ multiplex PCR; TCRdb lists only in-frame clones, some missing. Its table records under 250,000 clones. Sequenced material: PBMCs. These receptors originate from a girl aged 2 to 10 in good health and CMV-seropositive.

V is TRBV30 and J is TRBJ2-2; the D gene is possibly TRBD2 (6 bases). There are 14 residues in the CDR3. Germline V gene lookup returns CDR1 GTSNPN and CDR2 SVGIG (reference sequence). The V end was cut by 0 bases, the J end by 7 bases, with 12 bases between. The CDR3 reads CAWSVRRGDGELFF. The CDR3 DNA sequence: TGTGCCTGGAGTGTTCGCCGCGGGGACGGGGAGCTGTTTTTT. Full variable domain (remainder filled in from reference TRBV30 and TRBJ2-2): SQTIHQWPATLVQPVGSPLSLECTVEGTSNPNLYWYRQAAGRGLQLLFYSVGIGQISSEVPQNLSASRPQDRQFILSSKKLLLSDSGFYLCAWSVRRGDGELFFGEGSRLTVL.

The genes are TRBV2 and TRBJ1-4, with TRBD1 matching over 9 bases. Germline CDR1 is SNHLY and CDR2 is FYNNEI. This CDR3 spans 15 amino acids. Unmatched junction bases numbered 11, after V lost 7 bases and J lost 8 bases. In DNA, the CDR3 is TGTGCCAGCACGGGACAGGGTCTTGGCGAGGAAAAACTGTTTTTT. Encoded protein: CASTGQGLGEEKLFF.

V gene TRBV9 combines with J gene TRBJ2-7, with 8 bases matching TRBD2. Trimming cost V 0 bases and J 5 bases; bases outside gene matches: 7. This CDR3 spans 15 amino acids. From germline, CDR1 is SGDLS and CDR2 YYNGEE. CDR3 nucleotides: TGTGCCAGCAGCGTAGAGGGCGGGAGGATCCACGAGCAGTACTTC. Translated: CASSVEGGRIHEQYF.

The chain is built from TRBV7-9 and TRBJ2-2; D perhaps matches TRBD2 (6 bases). V was clipped by 6 bases and J by 3 bases, with 14 bases between them. The germline V gene encodes CDR1 SEHNR and CDR2 FQNEAQ (reference sequence). This CDR3 comprises 15 residues. CDR3: CASSPVAAHTGELFF. The DNA for the CDR3 is TGTGCCAGCAGTCCCGTAGCGGCCCACACCGGGGAGCTGTTTTTT.

The V gene is TRBV7-3, the J gene TRBJ2-6, with D hard to call. This CDR3 contains 16 residues. V lost 2 bases and J 1 base, leaving 9 bases between the germline ends. CDR1 and CDR2 from the germline V gene are SGHTA and FQGTGA. The DNA for the CDR3 is TGTGCCAGCAGCTTACCGACACCTTCTGGGGCCAACGTCCTGACTTTC. It is translated as CASSLPTPSGANVLTF.

The chain uses TRBV7-2 and TRBJ2-1; 12 bases fit TRBD2. The V gene's germline CDR1 is SGHTA and CDR2 FQGNSA. The CDR3 has 14 residues. With V trimmed by 7 bases and J by 5 bases, 3 bases remained unmatched. CDR3 protein: CASILAGGNNEQFF. The CDR3 nucleotides read TGTGCCAGCATCCTAGCGGGAGGGAACAATGAGCAGTTCTTC. Complete variable domain (other parts from reference TRBV7-2 and TRBJ2-1): GAGVSQSPSNKVTEKGKDVELRCDPISGHTALYWYRQSLGQGLEFLIYFQGNSAPDKSGLPSDRFSAERTGGSVSTLTIQRTQQEDSAVYLCASILAGGNNEQFFGPGTRLTVL.

The V and J genes are TRBV30 and TRBJ2-7, with 7 bases that match TRBD1. V shed 5 bases, J shed 1 base, and the junction held 5 bases outside the gene matches. This CDR3 region has 13 residues. Per germline, CDR1 GTSNPN and CDR2 SVGIG (reference sequence). CDR3 DNA: TGTGCCTGGTCACGGACAGGTTCCTACGAGCAGTACTTC. Its translation is CAWSRTGSYEQYF.

The chain uses TRBV9 and TRBJ2-7; the match to TRBD2 covers 8 bases. The CDR3 runs 17 residues. Germline V gene sequence: CDR1 SGDLS, CDR2 YYNGEE. V shed 0 bases and J 2 bases; nucleotides not matched to a gene: 10. CDR3 sequence: CASSVVSGVGATYEQYF. The CDR3 bases are TGTGCCAGCAGCGTAGTTAGCGGGGTGGGGGCTACCTACGAGCAGTACTTC.

The rearrangement joins TRBV15 to TRBJ1-2, with D unresolved. The germline CDR1 and CDR2 sequences are LNHNV and YYDKDF (reference sequence). Trimming removed 0 bases from V and 8 bases from J, with 10 bases in between. The CDR3 has 13 residues. CDR3 amino acids: CATSREAGLGYTF. The CDR3, as DNA: TGTGCCACCAGCAGAGAGGCAGGCCTCGGCTACACCTTC.

The chain uses TRBV27 and TRBJ2-1; D uncertain. V dropped 3 bases and J dropped 1 base, with 10 bases sitting between them. This CDR3 contains 15 residues. Germline V gene lookup returns CDR1 MNHEY and CDR2 SMNVEV (reference sequence). The CDR3 sequence: CASSLNSISYNEQFF. CDR3 in DNA: TGTGCCAGCAGTTTGAACTCCATATCCTACAATGAGCAGTTCTTC.

CDR3 loop: CASSLDVTSGSSGELFF. The CDR3 coding sequence is TGTGCCAGCAGCTTAGATGTTACTAGCGGGAGTTCCGGGGAGCTGTTTTTT. This sequence joins TRBV7-2 and TRBJ2-2; 11 bases are shared with TRBD2. The CDR3 consists of 17 residues. The germline CDR1 and CDR2 sequences are SGHTA and FQGNSA. J gave up 6 bases and V 1 base, and 7 bases lay outside the gene matches.

The CDR3 loop is CASGQGSGNTIYF. The CDR3 nucleotides are TGTGCCAGCGGACAGGGGTCCGGAAACACCATATATTTT. The gene calls are TRBV27 and TRBJ1-3, with TRBD1 identical over 9 bases. The CDR3 extends over 13 amino acids. CDR1 is MNHEY, CDR2 SMNVEV, per germline (reference sequence). With 8 bases clipped from V and 4 bases from J, the junction kept 3 bases outside the gene matches.

The rearrangement joins TRBV6-4 to TRBJ1-1; 7 bases are a match to TRBD1. The ends lost 5 bases at V and 1 base at J; junction bases unmatched: 1. This CDR3 contains 13 residues. Per germline, CDR1 MRHNA and CDR2 SNTAGT. DNA of the CDR3: TGTGCCAGCAGTAGGACAGGGAACACTGAAGCTTTCTTT. Translation: CASSRTGNTEAFF.

The CDR3 DNA is TGTGCCAGCAGCAAGGGGCGGGAGGGCACCGGGGAGCTGTTTTTT. Translating it yields CASSKGREGTGELFF. The V gene is TRBV7-3, the J gene TRBJ2-2; 9 positions agree with TRBD2. The CDR3 has 15 residues. Trimming cost V 5 bases and J 4 bases; bases outside gene matches: 5. Germline V gene lookup returns CDR1 SGHTA and CDR2 FQGTGA. The complete variable domain, with remaining parts taken from reference TRBV7-3 and TRBJ2-2, reads GAGVSQTPSNKVTEKGKYVELRCDPISGHTALYWYRQSLGQGPEFLIYFQGTGAADDSGLPNDRFFAVRPEGSVSTLKIQRTERGDSAVYLCASSKGREGTGELFFGEGSRLTVL.

This sequence joins TRBV30 and TRBJ2-2; TRBD2 matches 7 bases. The V segment lost 3 bases and the J segment 2 bases; nucleotides outside the gene matches: 6. Per the germline V gene, CDR1 is GTSNPN and CDR2 is SVGIG (reference sequence). The CDR3 contains 15 residues. Written as DNA, the CDR3 is TGTGCCTGGAGGATAGCGGGCAGTAACACCGGGGAGCTGTTTTTT. This gives the protein CAWRIAGSNTGELFF.

V usage is TRBV5-1 and J usage is TRBJ2-1; 9 positions agree with TRBD1. The germline V gene encodes CDR1 SGHRS and CDR2 YFSETQ. V was clipped by 4 bases and J by 2 bases; unmatched bases: 4. The CDR3 extends over 15 amino acids. For the CDR3, the DNA is TGCGCCAGCAGCATCGGGACAGGGACCTACAATGAGCAGTTCTTC. Its protein is CASSIGTGTYNEQFF.

The J gene is TRBJ2-1, the V gene TRBV15; D possibly corresponds to TRBD2 (6 bases). Germline CDR1 is LNHNV and CDR2 is YYDKDF (reference sequence). V was pared by 0 bases and J by 5 bases, with 14 bases between. The CDR3 runs 16 residues. CDR3 sequence reads: CATSRDPGAVNNEQFF. CDR3 nucleotide sequence: TGTGCCACCAGCAGAGATCCGGGAGCTGTAAACAATGAGCAGTTCTTC.

This chain uses TRBV28 with TRBJ1-5; no clear D gene. The CDR3 contains 11 residues. V dropped 5 bases and J dropped 6 bases, with 5 bases sitting between them. Germline assignment: CDR1 MDHEN and CDR2 SYDVKM. CDR3 DNA: TGTGCCAGCAGTCGGGGTCAGCCCCAGCATTTT. This codes for CASSRGQPQHF.

This chain uses TRBV7-7 with TRBJ2-3; perhaps TRBD1 as D (6 bases). The CDR3 has 16 residues. V lost 5 bases and J 0 bases, leaving 15 bases between the germline ends. In germline, CDR1 is SSHAT, CDR2 FNYEAQ (reference sequence). CDR3 residues: CASSASPGASTDTQYF. CDR3 DNA sequence: TGTGCCAGCAGCGCCAGTCCAGGGGCTAGCACAGATACGCAGTATTTT.

The chain combines TRBV5-5 with TRBJ1-5; 7 bases are a match to TRBD1. CDR3 length equals 13 residues. Germline trimming cut 5 bases from V and 5 bases from J; bases unmatched to any gene: 4. The germline gives CDR1 SGHKS, CDR2 YYEKEE (reference sequence). The CDR3 sequence: CASSPTGDQPQHF. As DNA, the CDR3 is TGTGCCAGCAGTCCTACAGGGGATCAGCCCCAGCATTTT.

The chain's CDR3 is CASSIQAAPYEQYF. The DNA of the CDR3 is TGTGCCAGTAGTATTCAAGCGGCCCCCTACGAGCAGTACTTC. This chain connects TRBV19 to TRBJ2-7; tentatively, D is TRBD2 (5 bases). Germline V CDR1 and CDR2: LNHDA, SQIVND (reference sequence). The CDR3 covers 14 residues. Trimming cost V 3 bases and J 2 bases, with 11 bases left between them. Looking up the rest from reference TRBV19 and TRBJ2-7 gives the full variable domain: DGGITQSPKYLFRKEGQNVTLSCEQNLNHDAMYWYRQDPGQGLRLIYYSQIVNDFQKGDIAEGYSVSREKKESFPLTVTSAQKNPTAFYLCASSIQAAPYEQYFGPGTRLTVT.

The genes are TRBV7-2 and TRBJ2-7, with 8 bases fitting TRBD1. CDR3 length equals 13 residues. With 4 bases clipped from V and 7 bases from J, the junction kept 6 bases outside the gene matches. In germline, CDR1 is SGHTA, CDR2 FQGNSA. Here the CDR3 reads CASSSGQGEEQYF. CDR3 nucleotide sequence: TGTGCCAGCAGCTCCGGACAGGGTGAGGAGCAGTACTTC. The full variable domain, in which reference TRBV7-2 and TRBJ2-7 provide the parts outside the CDR3, is GAGVSQSPSNKVTEKGKDVELRCDPISGHTALYWYRQSLGQGLEFLIYFQGNSAPDKSGLPSDRFSAERTGGSVSTLTIQRTQQEDSAVYLCASSSGQGEEQYFGPGTRLTVT.

The genes are TRBV11-2 and TRBJ2-7, with 10 bases matching TRBD2. This CDR3 spans 16 amino acids. Germline-derived CDR1 and CDR2 are SGHAT and FQNNGV. The junction had 7 bases not matched to a gene; V was cut back by 5 bases and J by 0 bases. CDR3 residues: CASSRGTSARSYEQYF. CDR3 sequence (DNA): TGTGCCAGCAGCCGCGGGACTAGCGCCCGCTCCTACGAGCAGTACTTC.

The J gene is TRBJ2-3, the V gene TRBV5-1; 8 bases fit TRBD2. Per germline, CDR1 SGHRS and CDR2 YFSETQ. This CDR3 region has 14 residues. J lost 2 bases, V lost 4 bases, and 3 bases had no gene match. CDR3 in DNA: TGCGCCAGCAGCACGGGACTAGTCACAGATACGCAGTATTTT. Translated, it gives CASSTGLVTDTQYF.